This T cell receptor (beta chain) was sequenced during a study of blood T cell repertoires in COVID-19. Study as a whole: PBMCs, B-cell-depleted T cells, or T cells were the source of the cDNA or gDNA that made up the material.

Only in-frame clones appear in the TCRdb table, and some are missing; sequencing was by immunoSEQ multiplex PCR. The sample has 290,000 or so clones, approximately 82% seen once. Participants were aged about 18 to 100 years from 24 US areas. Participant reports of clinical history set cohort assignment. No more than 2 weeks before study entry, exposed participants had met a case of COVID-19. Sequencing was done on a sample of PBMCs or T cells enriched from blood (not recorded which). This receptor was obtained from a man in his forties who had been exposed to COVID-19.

This CDR3 is CASSLRQGRPEQYF. CDR3 bases: TGTGCCAGCAGCTTACGTCAAGGGAGGCCCGAGCAGTACTTC. The rearrangement links TRBV11-1 to TRBJ2-7; tentatively, D is TRBD2 (6 bases). The V and J ends lost 2 bases and 6 bases respectively, with 14 bases between them. Germline V CDR1 and CDR2: SGHAT, FQDESV (reference sequence). The CDR3 extends over 14 amino acids.